These 18 T cell receptor beta chains originate from one sample sequenced in a study of T cell responses to AZD1222 COVID-19 vaccine. Clones were sequenced by immunoSEQ multiplex PCR, and TCRdb holds only the in-frame ones, with some missing. The sample carries tens of thousands of clones, roughly nine tenths recorded once. The sequenced sample was peripheral blood, obtained on day 0 of AZD1222 vaccination. The receptor set was obtained from an adult in good health.

The chain links TRBV5-1 to TRBJ1-3; no clear D gene. The CDR3 spans 17 residues. V was cut by 2 bases and J by 0 bases, with 15 bases left in between. CDR1 SGHRS and CDR2 YFSETQ come from the germline V gene. CDR3 loop: CASSLDPAGYSGNTIYF. The CDR3 bases are TGCGCCAGCAGCTTAGACCCTGCCGGCTACTCTGGAAACACCATATATTTT.

V gene TRBV30 combines with J gene TRBJ1-1; maybe TRBD1 (5 bases). CDR1 is GTSNPN and CDR2 is SVGIG in the germline V gene (reference sequence). The CDR3 is made up of 13 amino acids. The V gene lost 2 bases and the J gene lost 1 base, with 8 bases spanning the gap. The CDR3: CAWSPQGNTEAFF. CDR3 sequence (DNA): TGTGCCTGGAGTCCCCAGGGGAACACTGAAGCTTTCTTT. The whole variable domain, filled in from reference TRBV30 and TRBJ1-1, reads SQTIHQWPATLVQPVGSPLSLECTVEGTSNPNLYWYRQAAGRGLQLLFYSVGIGQISSEVPQNLSASRPQDRQFILSSKKLLLSDSGFYLCAWSPQGNTEAFFGQGTRLTVV.

This clone was detected a few times. This chain links TRBV5-4 with TRBJ2-7, with 8 bases aligning to TRBD2. J was trimmed by 3 bases and V by 4 bases; bases with no gene match: 6. The CDR3 is 14 residues long. Germline CDR1 reads SGHNT; CDR2 reads YYREEE (reference sequence). The CDR3 protein is CASSGGLGGYEQYF. In nucleotides, the CDR3 is TGTGCCAGCAGCGGGGGACTAGGGGGCTACGAGCAGTACTTC.

The V call is TRBV4-1, the J call TRBJ2-5, with TRBD1 matching 10 bases. V dropped 1 base and J dropped 5; count of bases not matched to a gene: 4. The CDR3 is 15 residues long. Germline V gene sequence: CDR1 MGHRA, CDR2 YSYEKL. The CDR3 bases are TGCGCCAGCAGCCAAGGACAGGGGGCCAGGGAGACCCAGTACTTC. This gives the protein CASSQGQGARETQYF.

The chain carries TRBV15 and TRBJ2-7; D gene ambiguous. V shed 4 bases and J shed 4 bases, with 11 bases lying between them. The germline V gene encodes CDR1 LNHNV and CDR2 YYDKDF (reference sequence). The CDR3 has 13 residues. CDR3 loop: CATSTSDGYEQYF. The DNA for the CDR3 is TGTGCCACCAGCACCTCGGACGGATACGAGCAGTACTTC.

V usage is TRBV2 and J usage is TRBJ2-6, with D perhaps TRBD1 or TRBD2 (5 bases each). This CDR3 spans 12 amino acids. The V gene's germline CDR1 is SNHLY and CDR2 FYNNEI. Deletions cut 8 bases from V and 8 bases from J, with 10 bases between. CDR3 in DNA: TGTGCCAGCGGCAGGGAGACCAACGTCCTGACTTTC. The encoded protein is CASGRETNVLTF.

The V gene is TRBV7-8, the J gene TRBJ1-1; D call uncertain. The CDR3 loop spans 14 amino acids. Germline V gives CDR1 SGHVS, CDR2 FQNEAQ. Deletions cut 1 base from V and 5 bases from J, with 11 bases between. This chain's CDR3 is CASSLEGRQTEAFF. As DNA, the CDR3 is TGTGCCAGCAGCTTAGAGGGTCGGCAGACTGAAGCTTTCTTT.

The chain couples TRBV12-3 or TRBV12-4 to TRBJ2-7; D remains unclear. Trimming pared 5 bases from V and 1 base from J, leaving 9 bases between. The CDR3 runs 13 residues. The CDR3 region has the DNA TGTGCCAGCAGTGCTACTAAATCCTACGAGCAGTACTTC. It yields the protein CASSATKSYEQYF.

The chain links TRBV5-6 to TRBJ2-2; D uncertain. CDR1 SGHDT and CDR2 YYEEEE come from the germline V gene. The CDR3 spans 15 residues. The germline V and J ends were trimmed by 2 bases and 4 bases, with 12 bases remaining between them. In DNA form, the CDR3 reads TGTGCCAGCAGCTTCGTCGGTGCAAGCACCGGGGAGCTGTTTTTT. This translates into CASSFVGASTGELFF.

The chain joins TRBV7-9 to TRBJ1-2; D is possibly TRBD1 (6 bases). V was clipped by 5 bases and J by 1 base, with 23 bases between them. This CDR3 has 18 residues. Germline CDR1 SEHNR, CDR2 FQNEAQ (reference sequence). CDR3 protein: CASSHRAGRDTDNYGYTF. In nucleotides, the CDR3 is TGTGCCAGCAGCCACCGAGCCGGGCGGGACACGGATAACTATGGCTACACCTTC.

The chain recombines TRBV30 with TRBJ1-1; tentative D call: TRBD1 (6 bases). Germline V CDR1 and CDR2: GTSNPN, SVGIG (reference sequence). The V end lost 5 bases, the J end lost 4 bases, and 17 bases lay between the germline ends. This CDR3 spans 14 amino acids. The CDR3 bases are TGTGCCTGGCGGTTACAGGGATCGGGCACTGAAGCTTTCTTT. Translated, it gives CAWRLQGSGTEAFF.

The V gene is TRBV28, the J gene TRBJ1-2; D is unclear. CDR3 size: 15 residues. Trimming took 5 bases from V and 8 from J, leaving 21 bases between them. Germline values: CDR1 MDHEN, CDR2 SYDVKM. CDR3 bases: TGTGCCAGCAGTCCTGGATCGGGCCCCACGGACGGCTACACCTTC. It yields the protein CASSPGSGPTDGYTF.

The chain couples TRBV11-2 to TRBJ1-3; D is unclear. V gave up 3 bases and J gave up 1 base, with 10 bases separating them. In germline, CDR1 is SGHAT, CDR2 FQNNGV. The CDR3 is 15 residues long. CDR3 in DNA: TGTGCCAGCAGCTTGGTCAGAGGTTCTGGAAACACCATATATTTT. Translation: CASSLVRGSGNTIYF.

The chain joins TRBV2 to TRBJ2-6; 11 nucleotides agree with TRBD1. CDR1 is SNHLY and CDR2 is FYNNEI in the germline V gene. The CDR3 has 18 amino acids. V lost 6 bases, J lost 3 bases, and 10 bases stayed unmatched. The CDR3 DNA sequence: TGTGCCAGCAGCCAAGGACAGGGGGCGCTTAGTGGGGCCAACGTCCTGACTTTC. It translates to CASSQGQGALSGANVLTF.

The chain uses TRBV3-1 (or the pseudogene TRBV3-2) and TRBJ2-3; weak D call: TRBD1 (5 bases). Trimming pared 3 bases from V and 4 bases from J, leaving 17 bases between. CDR1 and CDR2 (germline): LGHDT, YNNKEL (reference sequence). The CDR3 is 16 residues long. The CDR3 DNA sequence: TGTGCCAGCAGCCACAAGCAGGGTCAGGTCGCAGATACGCAGTATTTT. It specifies CASSHKQGQVADTQYF.

The chain recombines TRBV10-1 with TRBJ1-2; D gene ambiguous. V was trimmed by 3 bases and J by 2 bases, leaving 4 bases between them. Per the germline V gene, CDR1 is WNHNN and CDR2 is SYGVQD (reference sequence). The length of the CDR3 is 12 residues. CDR3 region: CASSDGNYGYTF. The CDR3 DNA is TGCGCCAGCAGTGACGGGAACTATGGCTACACCTTC.

V gene TRBV21-1 combines with J gene TRBJ2-7; no check of the table's D call, TRBD1, against the DNA was made. TRBV21-1 is annotated as a pseudogene. The CDR3 runs to 14 residues. This chain's CDR3 is CASSKGDRDYEQYF. The CDR3 region has the DNA TGTGCCAGCAGCAAAGGAGACAGAGACTACGAGCAGTACTTC.

This rearrangement joins TRBV14 to TRBJ2-7, with D unresolved. With 4 bases removed from V and 3 bases from J, the gap between germline ends came to 13 bases. The CDR3 length is 14 residues. Germline CDR1 reads SGHDN; CDR2 reads FVKESK. CDR3 DNA sequence: TGTGCCAGCAGCCTCAGCTCCCGTGGCTACGAGCAGTACTTC. Translation: CASSLSSRGYEQYF.